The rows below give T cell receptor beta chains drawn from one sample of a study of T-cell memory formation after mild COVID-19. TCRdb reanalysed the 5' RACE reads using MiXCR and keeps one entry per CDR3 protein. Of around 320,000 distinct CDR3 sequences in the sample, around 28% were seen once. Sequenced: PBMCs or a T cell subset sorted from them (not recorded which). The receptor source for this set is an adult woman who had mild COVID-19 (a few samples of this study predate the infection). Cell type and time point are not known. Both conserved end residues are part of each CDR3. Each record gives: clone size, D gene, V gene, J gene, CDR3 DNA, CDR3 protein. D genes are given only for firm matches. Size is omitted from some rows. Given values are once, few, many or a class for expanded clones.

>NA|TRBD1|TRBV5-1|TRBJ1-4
TGCGCCAGCAGTCGCCGACAGGGTCTTAATGAAAAACTGTTTTTT
CASSRRQGLNEKLFF
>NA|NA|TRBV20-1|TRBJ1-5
TGCAGTGCCCGGGGGGGCTCTCAGCCCCTGCATTTT
CSARGGSQPLHF
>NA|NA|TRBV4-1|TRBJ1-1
TGCGCCAGCAGCCAAGGGGGGGCAGGGGCCCGTATCTTCGTCTTT
CASSQGGAGARIFVF
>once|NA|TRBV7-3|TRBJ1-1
TGTGCCAGCAGCATGGGCGGAGGAGGGGGTCGCACTGAAGCTTTCTTT
CASSMGGGGGRTEAFF
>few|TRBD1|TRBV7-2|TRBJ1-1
TGTGCCAGCAGCTACAGGGGGCTAGCGGAAAACACTGAAGCTTTCTTT
CASSYRGLAENTEAFF
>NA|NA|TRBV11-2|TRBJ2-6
TGTGCCAGCAGCTCACTCCGGGACATAGGATCTGGGGCCAACGTCCTGACTTTC
CASSSLRDIGSGANVLTF
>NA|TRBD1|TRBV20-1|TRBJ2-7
TGCAGTGCCCAGGACAGGGGGCACGAGCAGTACTTC
CSAQDRGHEQYF
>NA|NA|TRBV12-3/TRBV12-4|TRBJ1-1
TGTGCCAGCACCGCCGACAGGCGGGCTTTCTTT
CASTADRRAFF
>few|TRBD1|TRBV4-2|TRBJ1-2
TGTGCCAGCAGCCGAGAACGACAGGGGGCCTATGGCTACACCTTC
CASSRERQGAYGYTF
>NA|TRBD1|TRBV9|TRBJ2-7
TGTGCCAGCAGCCCTAGTGGGGGGACAGGATGGGAGCAGTACTTC
CASSPSGGTGWEQYF
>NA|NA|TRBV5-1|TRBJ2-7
TGCGCCAGCAGCTTGGAGGGATACTACGAGCAGTACTTC
CASSLEGYYEQYF
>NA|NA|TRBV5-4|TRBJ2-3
TGTGCCAGCAGCTTCTGGTTACAGACAACAGATACGCAGTATTTT
CASSFWLQTTDTQYF
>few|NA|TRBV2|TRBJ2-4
TGTGCCAGCAGTGGAGGGACGGTGTCCAAAAACATTCAGTACTTC
CASSGGTVSKNIQYF
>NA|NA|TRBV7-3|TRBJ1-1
TGTGCCAGCAGCCACTCCGTCCCCGTGAACACTGAAGCTTTCTTT
CASSHSVPVNTEAFF
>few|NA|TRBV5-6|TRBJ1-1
TGTGCCAGCAGCTTTTCGCTCAACACTGAAGCTTTCTTT
CASSFSLNTEAFF
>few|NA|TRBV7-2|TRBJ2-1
TGTGCCAGCAGCTTATATGGCAATGAGCAGTTCTTC
CASSLYGNEQFF
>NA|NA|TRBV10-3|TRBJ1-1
TGTGCCATCAGTGAGTCCATCAGCACTGAAGCTTTCTTT
CAISESISTEAFF
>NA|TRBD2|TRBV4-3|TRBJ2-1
TGCGCCAGCAGCCAAGACGGTAGCGGGAGTATTAAGTTCTTC
CASSQDGSGSIKFF